These 15 T cell receptor beta chains share one sample of origin, sequenced in a study of graft-versus-host responses after intestinal transplantation. The protocol was immunoSEQ multiplex PCR, while the TCRdb copy is restricted to in-frame clones and leaves out a portion. Here the sample spans around 13,000 clones, about 31% being singletons. Responder cells labeled with CFSE (around 200,000) were co-plated with irradiated stimulator cells labeled with violet dye (around 200,000). Sample: alloreactive CD8+ T cells from a mixed lymphocyte reaction culture, taken before intestinal transplant. Documented subset: CFSE-low proliferating T cells sorted from roughly six-day pre-transplant mixed lymphocyte reaction (GvH or HvG direction). The receptor set was obtained from a human patient who received an intestinal transplant.

The chain recombines TRBV11-2 with TRBJ2-5; a possible D gene is TRBD1 (5 bases). The CDR3 is 16 amino acids. The germline V gene has CDR1 SGHAT and CDR2 FQNNGV. V was pared by 0 bases and J by 5 bases, with 16 bases between. CDR3 DNA: TGTGCCAGCAGCTTAGATTTTGCAGACAGTTATGAGACCCAGTACTTC. Translation gives CASSLDFADSYETQYF.

Only a few counts were recorded for this clone. The CDR3 DNA sequence: TGCGCCAGCAGCTTTCGTGGAGTAGAAGCTTTCTTT. This encodes CASSFRGVEAFF. V gene TRBV5-1 combines with J gene TRBJ1-1, with no clear D. Germline values: CDR1 SGHRS, CDR2 YFSETQ. This CDR3 contains 12 residues. V lost 2 bases, J lost 8 bases, and 10 bases lay in between.

This chain links TRBV18 with TRBJ2-7; D is uncertain. The CDR3 consists of 15 residues. Trimming cost V 6 bases and J 0 bases, with 15 bases left between them. Germline V gene lookup returns CDR1 KGHSH and CDR2 LQKENI. CDR3 sequence reads: CASSNGRRSSYEQYF. CDR3 in DNA: TGTGCCAGCTCCAACGGCAGGCGGAGCTCCTACGAGCAGTACTTC.

This clone is medium-sized. The chain recombines TRBV9 with TRBJ2-3, with D possibly TRBD2 on 6 matching bases. Trimming cost V 3 bases and J 3 bases, with 17 bases left between them. Per the germline V gene, CDR1 is SGDLS and CDR2 is YYNGEE. The CDR3 has 16 residues. CDR3 nucleotide sequence: TGTGCCAGCAGCGCAGCGGGCCGCCCTTATACAGATACGCAGTATTTT. Protein product: CASSAAGRPYTDTQYF.

V is TRBV7-9 and J is TRBJ1-6; D is possibly TRBD1 (6 bases). V was pared by 4 bases and J by 6 bases, with 10 bases between. Per germline, CDR1 SEHNR and CDR2 FQNEAQ (reference sequence). The CDR3 extends over 14 amino acids. The CDR3 nucleotides read TGTGCCAGCAGCTACCCCAGGGGTAATTCACCCCTCCACTTT. It specifies CASSYPRGNSPLHF.

In this sample, this clone turned up a few times. The CDR3 region is CATSGGGPNEQFF. CDR3 DNA: TGTGCCACCAGCGGCGGGGGGCCCAATGAGCAGTTCTTC. The chain is built from TRBV15 and TRBJ2-1, with 8 bases aligning to TRBD2. The CDR3 has 13 residues. With 5 bases clipped from V and 6 bases from J, the junction kept 3 bases outside the gene matches. Looked up from germline, CDR1 is LNHNV and CDR2 is YYDKDF (reference sequence).

J is TRBJ1-1 and V is TRBV11-2; 8 bases align to TRBD1. From germline, CDR1 is SGHAT and CDR2 FQNNGV. CDR3 length: 14 amino acids. Losses at the gene ends were 5 bases for V and 5 bases for J; bases not matched to a gene: 7. For the CDR3, the DNA is TGTGCCAGCAGCCCCCGGACAGGGAGGACTGAAGCTTTCTTT. Its protein is CASSPRTGRTEAFF.

Turning to this clone: Being one base from a much bigger clone, this may be a read error. The V gene is TRBV4-2, the J gene TRBJ1-5; D unresolved. From germline, CDR1 is LGHNA and CDR2 YNFKEQ. V lost 1 base to trimming and J lost 7 bases, with 8 bases between them. The CDR3 covers 13 residues. CDR3: CASSQGDQQPQHF. CDR3 nucleotides: TGTGCCAGCAGCCAAGGGGATCAACAGCCCCAGCATTTT.

By sample share, this clone is medium-sized. V usage is TRBV5-1 and J usage is TRBJ2-7; D unclear. The V end lost 0 bases, the J end lost 4 bases, and 14 bases lay between the germline ends. Germline assignment: CDR1 SGHRS and CDR2 YFSETQ. This CDR3 is 15 amino acids long. The CDR3 region is CASSLEPDGLYEQYF. In DNA form, the CDR3 reads TGCGCCAGCAGCTTGGAGCCGGACGGCCTTTACGAGCAGTACTTC. Full variable domain (outside the CDR3, taken from reference TRBV5-1 and TRBJ2-7): KAGVTQTPRYLIKTRGQQVTLSCSPISGHRSVSWYQQTPGQGLQFLFEYFSETQRNKGNFPGRFSGRQFSNSRSEMNVSTLELGDSALYLCASSLEPDGLYEQYFGPGTRLTVT.

The sample holds many counts of this clone. The rearrangement joins TRBV6-6 to TRBJ2-7; no clear D gene. Germline CDR1 and CDR2: MNHNY and SVGAGI (reference sequence). The CDR3 is made up of 13 amino acids. Trimming left V 0 bases short and J 4 bases short, with 7 bases between. CDR3 residues: CASSYSNSYEQYF. For the CDR3, the DNA is TGTGCCAGCAGTTACTCGAACTCGTACGAGCAGTACTTC.

This clone was counted only a few times. Different DNA sequences within this sample yield the same CDR3. This chain connects TRBV11-2 to TRBJ2-3, with a tentative D call TRBD2 (6 bases). V was shortened by 5 bases and J by 1 base, with 16 bases between the two germline ends. CDR1 is SGHAT, CDR2 FQNNGV, per germline. The CDR3 spans 16 residues. This CDR3 reads CASSGQRAWGTDTQYF. CDR3 DNA sequence: TGTGCCAGCAGCGGCCAGCGGGCTTGGGGCACAGATACGCAGTATTTT.

The chain recombines TRBV4-1 with TRBJ1-2; D gene uncertain. V shed 0 bases and J shed 5 bases, with 13 bases lying between them. Germline-derived CDR1 and CDR2 are MGHRA and YSYEKL. The CDR3 is 15 residues long. Written as DNA, the CDR3 is TGCGCCAGCAGCCAAGAGCTAGGACGGCAGTATGGCTACACCTTC. This codes for CASSQELGRQYGYTF.

The chain is built from TRBV20-1 and TRBJ2-7; D gene unclear. V lost 6 bases to trimming and J lost 5 bases, with 11 bases between them. The CDR3 has 11 residues. CDR1 is DFQATT and CDR2 is SNEGSKA in the germline V gene (reference sequence). The CDR3 bases are TGCAGTGCCATTACTGGCCACGAGCAGTACTTC. It specifies CSAITGHEQYF.

The V call is TRBV6-4, the J call TRBJ1-5; 8 bases agree with TRBD1. With V trimmed by 9 bases and J by 7 bases, 20 bases remained unmatched. From germline, CDR1 is MRHNA and CDR2 SNTAGT. The CDR3 has 17 amino acids. CDR3 amino acids: CARAGRTGRFLEQPQHF. The CDR3 region has the DNA TGTGCCAGGGCAGGGAGGACAGGGAGGTTTTTAGAACAGCCCCAGCATTTT.

The chain links TRBV4-2 to TRBJ1-4; TRBD1 matches at 7 bases. Germline CDR1 reads LGHNA; CDR2 reads YNFKEQ. Germline trimming cut 5 bases from V and 5 bases from J; bases unmatched to any gene: 8. This CDR3 region has 15 residues. CDR3 DNA sequence: TGTGCCAGCAGCTGGGGGACAGCTCTAAATGAAAAACTGTTTTTT. Residues: CASSWGTALNEKLFF.